The present entry profiles one T cell receptor beta chain with its context. Its target is not known. Germline V gene lookup returns CDR1 SGHNT and CDR2 YENEEA. The CDR3 contains 15 residues. With 1 base removed from V and 5 bases from J, the gap between germline ends came to 12 bases. This record comes from a study of tumor-infiltrating lymphocytes in localized non-small cell lung cancer. Overall study results and limits: Available tissue quantity limited TCR sequencing to a patient subset.

Generated by immunoSEQ multiplex PCR, the TCRdb table keeps only in-frame clones and is missing some. The sample includes about 16,000 clones, more than 40% of them seen just once. Sequencing input: lung tumor tissue. The chain employs TRBV11-3 and TRBJ2-1; D not certain. The TCR comes from a human donor with non-small cell lung cancer. CDR3 nucleotides: TGTGCCAGCAGCTTAGGACAAGGGAAGAACAATGAGCAGTTCTTC. It is translated as CASSLGQGKNNEQFF.